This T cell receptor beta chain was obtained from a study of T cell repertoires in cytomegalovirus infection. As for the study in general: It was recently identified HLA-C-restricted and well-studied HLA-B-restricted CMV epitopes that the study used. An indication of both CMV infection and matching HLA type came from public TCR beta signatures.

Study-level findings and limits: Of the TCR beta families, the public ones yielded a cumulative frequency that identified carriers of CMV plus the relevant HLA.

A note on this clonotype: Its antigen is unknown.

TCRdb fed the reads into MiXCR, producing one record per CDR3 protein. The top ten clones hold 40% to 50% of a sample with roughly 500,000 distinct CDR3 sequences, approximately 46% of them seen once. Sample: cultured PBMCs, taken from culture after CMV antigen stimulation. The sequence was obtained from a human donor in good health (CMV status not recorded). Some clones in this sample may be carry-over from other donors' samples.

CDR3 sequence: CASRVGGAGSGANVLTF. The CDR3 coding sequence is TGTGCCAGCAGGGTAGGTGGGGCTGGCTCTGGGGCCAACGTCCTGACTTTC. The chain employs TRBV7-4 and TRBJ2-6, with a weak D call TRBD1 (5 bases). This CDR3 comprises 17 residues. The ends were cut back, 6 bases at V and 0 bases at J, with 15 bases in the middle. The germline V gene encodes CDR1 SGHVT and CDR2 SQSDAQ.